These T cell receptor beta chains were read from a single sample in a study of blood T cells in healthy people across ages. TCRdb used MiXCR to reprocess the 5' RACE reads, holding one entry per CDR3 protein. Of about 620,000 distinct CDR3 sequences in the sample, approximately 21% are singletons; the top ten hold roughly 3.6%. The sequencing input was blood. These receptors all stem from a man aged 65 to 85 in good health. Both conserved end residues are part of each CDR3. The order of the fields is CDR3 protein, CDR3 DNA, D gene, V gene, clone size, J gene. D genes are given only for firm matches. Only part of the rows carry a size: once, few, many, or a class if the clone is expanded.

CASTQDRDPYSNQPQHF,TGCGCCAGCACCCAGGACAGAGACCCTTATAGCAATCAGCCCCAGCATTTT,NA,TRBV5-1,few,TRBJ1-5
CATQRSAYEQYF,TGCGCCACTCAACGGAGCGCCTACGAGCAGTACTTC,NA,TRBV23-1,few,TRBJ2-7
CASSLSDRGLRWGIQYF,TGTGCCAGCAGTTTATCTGACAGGGGCCTTCGGTGGGGCATTCAGTACTTC,TRBD1,TRBV28,NA,TRBJ2-4
CASSQSRGRAPQETQYF,TGTGCCAGCAGCCAAAGCCGGGGCAGAGCCCCACAAGAGACCCAGTACTTC,NA,TRBV7-9,NA,TRBJ2-5
CASSLAPGTVEAFF,TGTGCCAGCAGCTTAGCCCCAGGGACGGTTGAAGCTTTCTTT,NA,TRBV7-3,few,TRBJ1-1
CASSLVGTDNSPLHF,TGTGCCAGCAGCTTAGTTGGGACTGACAATTCACCCCTCCACTTT,NA,TRBV7-2,few,TRBJ1-6
CSVTRDRDVYEQYF,TGCAGTGTTACCCGGGACAGGGATGTCTACGAGCAGTACTTC,TRBD1,TRBV20-1,NA,TRBJ2-7
CASRRPTSGPQETQYF,TGTGCCAGCAGAAGGCCCACTAGCGGGCCTCAAGAGACCCAGTACTTC,TRBD2,TRBV6-2/TRBV6-3,few,TRBJ2-5
CASSLITSGDGYTF,TGCGCCAGCAGCTTGATCACTTCAGGGGATGGCTACACCTTC,NA,TRBV5-1,few,TRBJ1-2
CASREAGGSTDTQYF,TGTGCCAGCCGTGAAGCGGGAGGGAGCACAGATACGCAGTATTTT,TRBD2,TRBV10-3,many,TRBJ2-3
CASSAFLGDNTEAFF,TGTGCCAGCAGCGCGTTTTTGGGCGATAACACTGAAGCTTTCTTT,NA,TRBV9,NA,TRBJ1-1
CAIRSGLAGGINEQFF,TGTGCCATCAGGAGTGGACTAGCGGGAGGGATCAATGAGCAGTTCTTC,TRBD2,TRBV10-3,few,TRBJ2-1
CASSPSGRESYEQYF,TGTGCCAGCTCACCTAGCGGGAGGGAATCCTACGAGCAGTACTTC,TRBD2,TRBV18,NA,TRBJ2-7
CASSLTIGNEQFF,TGTGCCAGCAGCTTAACCATCGGGAATGAGCAGTTCTTC,NA,TRBV7-3,NA,TRBJ2-1
CSARDSGTGTQYF,TGCAGTGCACGGGACTCGGGTACGGGTACGCAGTATTTT,NA,TRBV20-1,few,TRBJ2-3
CASSYVRGEQYF,TGTGCCAGCAGTTACGTGCGGGGCGAGCAGTACTTC,NA,TRBV6-2/TRBV6-3,few,TRBJ2-7
CASSQDRLRASSTDTQYF,TGTGCCAGCAGCCAAGATCGGTTGAGGGCTAGCTCCACAGATACGCAGTATTTT,NA,TRBV3-1,few,TRBJ2-3
CASSYGGATEAFF,TGTGCCAGCAGTTATGGGGGGGCCACTGAAGCTTTCTTT,NA,TRBV28,NA,TRBJ1-1
CASSLLQRETQYF,TGTGCCAGCAGTTTATTGCAGAGGGAGACCCAGTACTTC,NA,TRBV12-3/TRBV12-4,NA,TRBJ2-5
CASSLDRVTGELFF,TGCGCCAGCAGCTTGGACAGGGTTACCGGGGAGCTGTTTTTT,NA,TRBV5-1,few,TRBJ2-2
CASSSIAGVTNEQFF,TGTGCCAGCAGCTCCATAGCGGGAGTTACCAATGAGCAGTTCTTC,TRBD2,TRBV7-2,NA,TRBJ2-1
CASSGGATYEQYF,TGTGCCAGCAGTGGCGGGGCTACCTACGAGCAGTACTTC,NA,TRBV2,NA,TRBJ2-7
CASSQDINSPLHF,TGTGCCAGCAGTCAAGACATTAATTCACCCCTCCACTTT,NA,TRBV5-5,NA,TRBJ1-6
CAISEPGGSGSSYEQYF,TGTGCCATCAGTGAGCCAGGGGGTAGCGGGAGCTCCTACGAGCAGTACTTC,TRBD2,TRBV10-3,NA,TRBJ2-7
CASSLPGTSPIQETQYF,TGTGCCAGCAGCTTACCCGGGACTAGCCCTATCCAAGAGACCCAGTACTTC,TRBD2,TRBV7-6,few,TRBJ2-5
CASSEYEGNWDSYEQYF,TGTGCCAGCAGTGAATATGAAGGGAACTGGGACAGCTACGAGCAGTACTTC,TRBD1,TRBV25-1,NA,TRBJ2-7
CSASHTSKNIQYF,TGCAGTGCTAGTCACACAAGCAAAAACATTCAGTACTTC,NA,TRBV20-1,many,TRBJ2-4
CASRVPGQGAQNYGYTF,TGTGCCAGCAGAGTGCCGGGACAGGGGGCACAAAACTATGGCTACACCTTC,TRBD1,TRBV6-1,few,TRBJ1-2
CSARRTTGGKGEQYF,TGCAGTGCTAGGAGGACAACTGGCGGGAAAGGAGAGCAGTACTTC,NA,TRBV20-1,few,TRBJ2-5
CAISTKNGKRDYEQYF,TGTGCCATCAGTACCAAAAACGGGAAGAGGGACTACGAGCAGTACTTC,NA,TRBV10-3,NA,TRBJ2-7
CSAKLPERIFYEQYF,TGCAGTGCTAAACTTCCGGAGCGAATCTTCTACGAGCAGTACTTC,NA,TRBV20-1,NA,TRBJ2-7
CASTPEGFLAKNIQYF,TGTGCCAGCACCCCGGAGGGTTTTCTAGCCAAAAACATTCAGTACTTC,NA,TRBV6-2/TRBV6-3,few,TRBJ2-4
CASSLRQGTGGNTIYF,TGTGCCAGCAGTTTGAGGCAGGGGACCGGTGGAAACACCATATATTTT,NA,TRBV28,once,TRBJ1-3
CASSRGLAGLYTVNEQFF,TGTGCCAGCAGCCGTGGACTAGCGGGACTCTATACAGTCAATGAGCAGTTCTTC,TRBD2,TRBV7-8,many,TRBJ2-1
CASSPDRGLMNTEAFF,TGTGCCAGCAGCCCAGACAGGGGCCTGATGAACACTGAAGCTTTCTTT,TRBD1,TRBV5-6,few,TRBJ1-1